The 25 T cell receptor beta chains presented below share a single source sample, sequenced in a study of OX40 agonist ivuxolimab in advanced cancers. Clones were sequenced by immunoSEQ multiplex PCR, and TCRdb holds only the in-frame ones, with some missing. The data hold tens of thousands of clones, with approximately 86% observed a single time. The input for sequencing was CD4+ or CD8+ T cells sorted from blood, taken in a trial of the OX40 agonist ivuxolimab. These receptors were obtained from an adult with an advanced solid tumor such as melanoma, head and neck, liver or kidney cancer.

This sequence joins TRBV6-5 and TRBJ2-7; TRBD2 matches 8 bases. Losses at the gene ends were 7 bases for V and 5 bases for J; bases not matched to a gene: 10. The length of the CDR3 is 14 residues. Looked up from germline, CDR1 is MNHEY and CDR2 is SVGAGI. Written as DNA, the CDR3 is TGTGCCAGCACCAGCAGCGGGAGTATCAACGAGCAGTACTTC. Translation gives CASTSSGSINEQYF.

The chain links TRBV28 to TRBJ1-1; D gene ambiguous. CDR1 is MDHEN, CDR2 SYDVKM, per germline. Deletions cut 3 bases from V and 5 bases from J, with 10 bases between. This CDR3 has 13 residues. CDR3 in DNA: TGTGCCAGCAGTTTTATTGGGCGGACTGAAGCTTTCTTT. It encodes CASSFIGRTEAFF.

The CDR3 DNA is TGCGCCAGCAGCCCCCCGGACGGAGAGACCCAGTACTTC. Translating it yields CASSPPDGETQYF. J is TRBJ2-5 and V is TRBV4-1, with D hard to call. This CDR3 has 13 residues. V gave up 4 bases and J gave up 4 bases, with 10 bases separating them. CDR1 and CDR2 from the germline V gene are MGHRA and YSYEKL.

The chain employs TRBV27 and TRBJ2-7; the match to TRBD2 covers 8 bases. J lost 3 bases, V lost 6 bases, and 10 bases had no gene match. CDR1 MNHEY and CDR2 SMNVEV come from the germline V gene (reference sequence). The CDR3 extends over 15 amino acids. The CDR3 DNA reads as TGTGCCAGCAGCGACGGGCGGGGGGACTTCTACGAGCAGTACTTC. Protein: CASSDGRGDFYEQYF.

The V and J genes are TRBV5-6 and TRBJ1-2; 7 nucleotides line up with TRBD1. With V trimmed by 1 base and J by 0 bases, 6 bases remained unmatched. CDR1 and CDR2 (germline): SGHDT, YYEEEE. The CDR3 runs to 16 residues. The CDR3 nucleotides are TGTGCCAGCAGCTTGTTAGGGACAGAATCTAACTATGGCTACACCTTC. As protein: CASSLLGTESNYGYTF.

V and J are TRBV10-3 and TRBJ1-1; D is ambiguous. CDR1 is ENHRY and CDR2 is SYGVKD in the germline V gene. V lost 4 bases to trimming and J lost 1 base, with 7 bases between them. This CDR3 comprises 13 residues. CDR3 loop: CAISAEGNTEAFF. The CDR3 DNA reads as TGTGCCATCAGTGCAGAGGGGAACACTGAAGCTTTCTTT.

This clone was found a few times. The chain is built from TRBV23-1 and TRBJ2-7; tentative D call: TRBD1 (5 bases). TRBV23-1 is sorted into the ORF group, with uncertain function. The CDR3 has 15 amino acids. V gave up 2 bases and J gave up 0 bases, with 11 bases separating them. The CDR3 loop is CASSQGYRRSYEQYF. CDR3 DNA sequence: TGCGCCAGCAGTCAAGGTTACAGGCGCTCCTACGAGCAGTACTTC.

The sample holds one count of this clone. J is TRBJ2-1 and V is TRBV2; 7 bases are shared with TRBD2. V lost 4 bases and J lost 5; bases outside the gene matches: 8. CDR1 SNHLY and CDR2 FYNNEI come from the germline V gene. The CDR3 loop spans 15 amino acids. CDR3 residues: CASSGQAGIHNEQFF. The CDR3 DNA is TGTGCCAGCAGTGGGCAAGCGGGAATCCACAATGAGCAGTTCTTC.

The CDR3 sequence: CASSQDGRYNEQFF. The CDR3 DNA follows: TGCGCCAGCAGCCAAGATGGCCGTTACAATGAGCAGTTCTTC. The chain employs TRBV4-3 and TRBJ2-1; D is uncertain. With 0 bases removed from V and 4 bases from J, the gap between germline ends came to 7 bases. In germline, CDR1 is LGHNA, CDR2 YSLEER. The CDR3 length is 14 residues.

The rearrangement uses TRBV6-5 and TRBJ2-7; D assignment may be TRBD1 or TRBD2 (5 bases each). V was cut by 4 bases and J by 2 bases, with 15 bases left in between. The CDR3 extends over 15 amino acids. Germline CDR1 reads MNHEY; CDR2 reads SVGAGI. The DNA of the CDR3 is TGTGCCAGCAGTTGGGGACCGTCCTTTACCTACGAGCAGTACTTC. Its translation: CASSWGPSFTYEQYF.

Only a few counts were recorded for this clone. This chain uses TRBV10-3 with TRBJ2-3; 7 bases map to TRBD2. The CDR3 totals 15 residues. V was clipped by 9 bases and J by 2 bases; unmatched bases: 11. Germline V gene data show CDR1 as ENHRY and CDR2 as SYGVKD. CDR3 in amino acids: CAITSDKDFTDTQYF. The DNA of the CDR3 is TGTGCCATTACTAGCGACAAGGACTTCACAGATACGCAGTATTTT.

The V gene is TRBV6-4, the J gene TRBJ2-3; D remains ambiguous. Per germline, CDR1 MRHNA and CDR2 SNTAGT. This CDR3 contains 15 residues. Trimming left V 2 bases short and J 2 bases short, with 11 bases between. The CDR3: CASSDGNSPTDTQYF. CDR3 DNA sequence: TGTGCCAGCAGTGACGGAAACTCCCCCACAGATACGCAGTATTTT.

The gene calls are TRBV7-9 and TRBJ2-7, with 8 bases lining up with TRBD2. The CDR3 has 15 residues. The germline CDR1 and CDR2 sequences are SEHNR and FQNEAQ (reference sequence). The V gene end was trimmed by 4 bases and the J gene end by 6 bases; junction bases not matched to a gene: 11. CDR3 in amino acids: CASSSKYLAGIEQYF. The CDR3 DNA is TGTGCCAGCAGCTCAAAGTATCTAGCGGGTATCGAGCAGTACTTC.

This chain links TRBV28 with TRBJ2-1; the D gene could be TRBD1 or TRBD2 (5 bases each). Germline V gene lookup returns CDR1 MDHEN and CDR2 SYDVKM. Trimming stripped 11 bases from V and 4 bases from J, with 18 bases between. CDR3 length: 14 amino acids. The CDR3 nucleotides are TGTGCCTCTTCCGGGGCAGTAGGTTACAATGAGCAGTTCTTC. Translated: CASSGAVGYNEQFF.

This chain uses TRBV11-3 with TRBJ1-1; 8 nucleotides agree with TRBD1. Per germline, CDR1 SGHNT and CDR2 YENEEA. V shed 0 bases, J shed 7 bases, and the junction held 7 bases outside the gene matches. The CDR3 has 15 amino acids. The CDR3 coding sequence is TGTGCCAGCAGCTTAGAGGCAGGGGGCTCGGATGAAGCTTTCTTT. Translating gives CASSLEAGGSDEAFF.

The genes are TRBV10-3 and TRBJ2-2; TRBD2 aligns across 8 bases. CDR1 and CDR2 from the germline V gene are ENHRY and SYGVKD. The J segment lost 3 bases and the V segment lost 10 bases, leaving 1 base of the junction unmatched. The CDR3 sequence is 12 residues long. The CDR3 sequence is CANGGDTGELFF. CDR3 DNA: TGTGCCAACGGGGGGGACACCGGGGAGCTGTTTTTT.

The chain joins TRBV11-2 to TRBJ2-7; TRBD1 matches 8 bases. J lost 2 bases, V lost 5 bases, and 5 bases had no gene match. Germline assignment: CDR1 SGHAT and CDR2 FQNNGV. The CDR3 is 14 residues long. The CDR3 spells CASSLGTGPYEQYF. In DNA form, the CDR3 reads TGTGCCAGCAGCCTTGGGACAGGACCCTACGAGCAGTACTTC.

The chain joins TRBV6-6 to TRBJ2-3, with 11 bases identical to TRBD2. From germline, CDR1 is MNHNY and CDR2 SVGAGI (reference sequence). The trim removed 5 bases at V and 5 bases at J, leaving 3 bases unmatched. The CDR3 loop spans 14 amino acids. The CDR3 region has the DNA TGTGCCAGCAGTCCTGGACTAGCGGGAGATACGCAGTATTTT. Translation gives CASSPGLAGDTQYF.

V gene TRBV7-9 combines with J gene TRBJ2-4, with 8 bases matching TRBD1. Trimming cost V 5 bases and J 8 bases; bases outside gene matches: 14. CDR1 SEHNR and CDR2 FQNEAQ come from the germline V gene (reference sequence). The CDR3 runs 16 residues. CDR3 sequence reads: CASSLGDSGQEDIQYF. For the CDR3, the DNA is TGTGCCAGCAGCCTCGGAGATTCGGGACAGGAGGACATTCAGTACTTC.

The sample holds one count of this clone. The chain employs TRBV28 and TRBJ2-7; possibly TRBD1 or TRBD2 for D (6 bases each). Germline values: CDR1 MDHEN, CDR2 SYDVKM. Trimming removed 5 bases at V and 5 bases at J, with 19 bases between. This CDR3 has 15 amino acids. CDR3: CASSLRGGGRNEQYF. DNA for the CDR3: TGTGCCAGCAGTCTTCGTGGAGGGGGGAGAAACGAGCAGTACTTC.

This rearrangement joins TRBV28 to TRBJ1-2; the match to TRBD1 covers 7 bases. Germline CDR1 is MDHEN and CDR2 is SYDVKM. This CDR3 spans 16 amino acids. Germline trimming cut 2 bases from V and 8 bases from J; bases unmatched to any gene: 14. The CDR3 region is CASSLTRGQGIKGYTF. CDR3 DNA: TGTGCCAGCAGTTTAACAAGGGGGCAGGGGATCAAAGGCTACACCTTC.

The J gene is TRBJ2-7, the V gene TRBV13; TRBD1 is a possible D gene (6 bases). The germline V and J ends were trimmed by 3 bases and 5 bases, with 11 bases remaining between them. The CDR3 spans 13 residues. CDR1 and CDR2 from the germline V gene are PRHDT and FYEKMQ (reference sequence). The CDR3 bases are TGTGCCAGCAGCTTGGGGGCAGGGAACGAGCAGTACTTC. Translating gives CASSLGAGNEQYF.

V is TRBV13 and J is TRBJ2-1, with 10 bases fitting TRBD2. Trimming took 4 bases from V and 6 from J; bases not matched to a gene: 6. The CDR3 has 15 amino acids. CDR1 is PRHDT and CDR2 is FYEKMQ in the germline V gene (reference sequence). CDR3 amino acids: CASSWTPSGSNEQFF. For the CDR3, the DNA is TGTGCCAGCAGCTGGACCCCTAGCGGGAGCAATGAGCAGTTCTTC.

V gene TRBV7-9 combines with J gene TRBJ2-1; D remains unclear. The CDR3 sequence is 12 residues long. From germline, CDR1 is SEHNR and CDR2 FQNEAQ (reference sequence). Trimming cost V 4 bases and J 6 bases, with 7 bases left between them. The CDR3 loop is CASSSPGNEQFF. CDR3 nucleotides: TGTGCCAGCAGCTCACCGGGCAATGAGCAGTTCTTC.

The chain combines TRBV30 with TRBJ1-4, with D maybe TRBD1 (6 bases). V dropped 5 bases and J dropped 0 bases, with 13 bases sitting between them. The CDR3 spans 15 residues. The germline gives CDR1 GTSNPN, CDR2 SVGIG (reference sequence). The CDR3 loop is CAWGGQPSTNEKLFF. CDR3 bases: TGTGCCTGGGGAGGACAGCCCTCAACTAATGAAAAACTGTTTTTT.